This TCR beta chain was sequenced for a study of control samples from healthy donors and cancer patients. The ends were cut back, 0 bases at V and 5 bases at J, with 15 bases in the middle. The CDR3 is made up of 16 amino acids. Germline V gene sequence: CDR1 SGHRS, CDR2 YFSETQ. The data were produced by immunoSEQ multiplex PCR, yet TCRdb's version contains in-frame clones alone and is incomplete. This sample has 150,000 to 200,000 clones; more than 85% occur once, and the top ten carry around 2%. The genes are TRBV5-1 and TRBJ2-1; weak D call: TRBD1 (7 bases). Sequenced: blood. This receptor was obtained from a woman aged 40-49 years in good health. The CDR3 loop reads CASSLAGGTADNEQFF. CDR3 DNA: TGCGCCAGCAGCTTGGCCGGAGGGACAGCCGACAATGAGCAGTTCTTC.